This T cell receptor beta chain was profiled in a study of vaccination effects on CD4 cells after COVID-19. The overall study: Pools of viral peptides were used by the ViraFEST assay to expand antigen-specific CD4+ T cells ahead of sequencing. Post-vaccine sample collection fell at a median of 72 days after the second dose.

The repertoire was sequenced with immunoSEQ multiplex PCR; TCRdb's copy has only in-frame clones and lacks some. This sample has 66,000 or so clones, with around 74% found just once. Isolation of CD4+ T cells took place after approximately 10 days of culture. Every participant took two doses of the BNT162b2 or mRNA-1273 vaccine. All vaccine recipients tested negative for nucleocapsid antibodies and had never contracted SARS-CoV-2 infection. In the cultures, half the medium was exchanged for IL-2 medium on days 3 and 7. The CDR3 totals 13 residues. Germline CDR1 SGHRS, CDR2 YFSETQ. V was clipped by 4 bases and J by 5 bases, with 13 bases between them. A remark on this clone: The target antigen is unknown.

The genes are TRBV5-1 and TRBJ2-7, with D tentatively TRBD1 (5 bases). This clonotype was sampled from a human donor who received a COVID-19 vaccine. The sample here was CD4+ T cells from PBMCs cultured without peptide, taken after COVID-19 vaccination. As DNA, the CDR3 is TGCGCCAGCAGCGTGGGGTTAGGGGACGAGCAGTACGTC. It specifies CASSVGLGDEQYV.